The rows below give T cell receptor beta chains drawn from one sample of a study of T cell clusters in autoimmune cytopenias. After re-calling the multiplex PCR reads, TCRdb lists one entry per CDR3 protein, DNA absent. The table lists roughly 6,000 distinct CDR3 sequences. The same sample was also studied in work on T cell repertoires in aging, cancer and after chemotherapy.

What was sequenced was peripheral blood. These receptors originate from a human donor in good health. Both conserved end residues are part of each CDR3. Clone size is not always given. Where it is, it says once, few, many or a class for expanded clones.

CDR3 protein: CASSFGTGVEKLFF
clone size: -
J gene: TRBJ1-4
V gene: TRBV12-3/TRBV12-4

CDR3 protein: CASSPLGETQYF
clone size: medium-sized
J gene: TRBJ2-5
V gene: TRBV11-1

CDR3 protein: CASSLGKYRGDTEAFF
clone size: -
J gene: TRBJ1-1
V gene: TRBV12-3/TRBV12-4

CDR3 protein: CASSLGGKNQPQHF
clone size: medium-sized
J gene: TRBJ1-5
V gene: TRBV19

CDR3 protein: CASSPMTSGRADRGNEQFF
clone size: -
J gene: TRBJ2-1
V gene: TRBV18

CDR3 protein: CASSYSWEQKETQYF
clone size: -
J gene: TRBJ2-5
V gene: TRBV6-5

CDR3 protein: CASSPSFDGAYEQYF
clone size: -
J gene: TRBJ2-7
V gene: TRBV19

CDR3 protein: CASRRIPDSPLHF
clone size: -
J gene: TRBJ1-6
V gene: TRBV28

CDR3 protein: CASSAGNTIYF
clone size: medium-sized
J gene: TRBJ1-3
V gene: TRBV12-3/TRBV12-4

CDR3 protein: CASRGLGADTQYF
clone size: -
J gene: TRBJ2-3
V gene: TRBV12-3/TRBV12-4

CDR3 protein: CASSMGQSNQPQHF
clone size: -
J gene: TRBJ1-5
V gene: TRBV6-5

CDR3 protein: CASRQGSAEAFF
clone size: medium-sized
J gene: TRBJ1-1
V gene: TRBV19

CDR3 protein: CASSPFDRGDTEAFF
clone size: -
J gene: TRBJ1-1
V gene: TRBV18

CDR3 protein: CATSSAAGSYGYTF
clone size: -
J gene: TRBJ1-2
V gene: TRBV15

CDR3 protein: CSATDRVSPYEQYF
clone size: -
J gene: TRBJ2-7
V gene: TRBV20-1

CDR3 protein: CASSPTSETGANVLTF
clone size: -
J gene: TRBJ2-6
V gene: TRBV6-4

CDR3 protein: CSARGAAPDSYEQYF
clone size: -
J gene: TRBJ2-7
V gene: TRBV20-1

CDR3 protein: CSAPSTGVGVGYTF
clone size: -
J gene: TRBJ1-2
V gene: TRBV20-1

CDR3 protein: CASSFDSGGAYEQFF
clone size: -
J gene: TRBJ2-1
V gene: TRBV5-6

CDR3 protein: CASSLQGTNEKLFF
clone size: medium-sized
J gene: TRBJ1-4
V gene: TRBV19

CDR3 protein: CASSYSPGGNGELFF
clone size: medium-sized
J gene: TRBJ2-2
V gene: TRBV6-5

CDR3 protein: CASSSIWDIYNEQFF
clone size: medium-sized
J gene: TRBJ2-1
V gene: TRBV27

CDR3 protein: CAWSVNVGGSIYF
clone size: -
J gene: TRBJ1-3
V gene: TRBV30

CDR3 protein: CAIGGGVVTGAQYF
clone size: -
J gene: TRBJ2-3
V gene: TRBV10-3

CDR3 protein: CASSTGIVADTQYF
clone size: medium-sized
J gene: TRBJ2-3
V gene: TRBV19

CDR3 protein: CASSLASGTGGQETQYF
clone size: medium-sized
J gene: TRBJ2-5
V gene: TRBV12-3/TRBV12-4

CDR3 protein: CASYDPGENTEAFF
clone size: medium-sized
J gene: TRBJ1-1
V gene: TRBV19

CDR3 protein: CAWATGQWGQETQYF
clone size: medium-sized
J gene: TRBJ2-5
V gene: TRBV30